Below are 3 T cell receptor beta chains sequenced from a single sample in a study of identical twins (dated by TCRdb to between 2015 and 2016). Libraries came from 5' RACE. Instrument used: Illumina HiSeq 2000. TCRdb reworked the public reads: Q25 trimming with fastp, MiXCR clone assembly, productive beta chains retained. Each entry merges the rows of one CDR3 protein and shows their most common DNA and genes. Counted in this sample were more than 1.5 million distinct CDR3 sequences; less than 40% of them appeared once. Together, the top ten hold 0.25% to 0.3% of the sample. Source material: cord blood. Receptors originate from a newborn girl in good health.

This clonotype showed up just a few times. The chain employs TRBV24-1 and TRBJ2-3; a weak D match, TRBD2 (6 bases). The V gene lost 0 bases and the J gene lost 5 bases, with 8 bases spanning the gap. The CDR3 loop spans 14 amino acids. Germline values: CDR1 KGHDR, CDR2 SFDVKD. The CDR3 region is CATSDLGGKDTQYF. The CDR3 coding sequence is TGTGCCACCAGTGATTTGGGGGGGAAAGATACGCAGTATTTT.

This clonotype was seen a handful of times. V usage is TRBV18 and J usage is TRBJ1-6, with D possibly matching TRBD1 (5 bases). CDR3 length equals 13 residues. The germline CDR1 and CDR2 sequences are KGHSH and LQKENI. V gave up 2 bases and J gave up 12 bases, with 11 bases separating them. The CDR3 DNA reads TGTGCCAGCTCACCAGGGTACAGGCAACCCCTCCACTTT. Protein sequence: CASSPGYRQPLHF.

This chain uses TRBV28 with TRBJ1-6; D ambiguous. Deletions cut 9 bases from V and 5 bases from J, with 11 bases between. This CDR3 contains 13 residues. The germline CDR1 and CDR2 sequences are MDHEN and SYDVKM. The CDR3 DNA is TGTGCCAGTAAAAAACCCCATAATTCACCCCTCCACTTT. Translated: CASKKPHNSPLHF.